This T cell receptor (beta chain) was obtained from a study of cytomegalovirus exposure and HLA in healthy donors. On this clone itself: The antigen is undetermined.

Study-wide results and limits: Analyzed later, association rates of TCRs varied across HLA loci, with DRB1 most and HLA-C fewest. As a later analysis showed, several of the most significant clusters appeared to be linked to common viral pathogens. In a later analysis, HLA-associated TCR beta chains were more clonally expanded than equally common others.

Amplification used 60 Vbeta primers and 13 Jbeta primers. Clones were read by immunoSEQ multiplex PCR, and TCRdb kept only the in-frame ones, dropping some. The sample records 110,000 to 150,000 clones, approximately 78% being singletons. The sequence was obtained from a female donor in good health and CMV-seronegative. Material for sequencing was PBMCs.

The CDR3 here is CAISVAGALMNTEAFF. DNA of the CDR3: TGTGCCATCAGTGTCGCAGGGGCTCTCATGAACACTGAAGCTTTCTTT. The chain links TRBV10-3 to TRBJ1-1; a weak D match, TRBD1 (6 bases). This CDR3 is built from 16 residues. Germline-derived CDR1 and CDR2 are ENHRY and SYGVKD. V shed 4 bases and J shed 0 bases, with 15 bases lying between them.